These 20 T cell receptor beta chains share one sample of origin, sequenced in a study of graft-versus-host responses after intestinal transplantation. Their recognized antigens are unknown. Profiling relied on immunoSEQ multiplex PCR, and the TCRdb table lists in-frame clones only, not all of them. This table holds over 85,000 clones, just over 90% found once. Here the sequenced sample was unstimulated CD8+ T cells sorted from spleen or lymph node cells, taken before intestinal transplant. These receptors all come from a human donor who received an intestinal transplant.

This sequence joins TRBV7-9 and TRBJ2-1, with D unclear. Germline values: CDR1 SEHNR, CDR2 FQNEAQ (reference sequence). The length of the CDR3 is 13 residues. Trimming took off 5 bases at V and 5 bases at J, with 10 bases between the two ends. The CDR3 bases are TGTGCCAGCAGCATAACCGTGGACAATGAGCAGTTCTTC. Amino acid sequence: CASSITVDNEQFF.

The CDR3 is CASSEFGKSTDTQYF. CDR3 in DNA: TGTGCCAGCAGTGAATTCGGCAAGAGCACAGATACGCAGTATTTT. The chain recombines TRBV25-1 with TRBJ2-3; D call uncertain. The CDR3 contains 15 residues. The germline gives CDR1 MGHDK, CDR2 SYGVNS. V shed 1 base and J shed 0 bases, with 8 bases lying between them.

This clone came up once. V is TRBV15 and J is TRBJ2-7, with 7 bases fitting TRBD2. The CDR3 runs 15 residues. V lost 3 bases and J lost 2; bases outside the gene matches: 7. Germline V CDR1 and CDR2: LNHNV, YYDKDF (reference sequence). Here the CDR3 DNA reads TGTGCCACCAGCAGGCCGGGAGGAGGGACCTACGAGCAGTACTTC. Its protein product is CATSRPGGGTYEQYF.

This rearrangement joins TRBV7-2 to TRBJ2-7; D gene uncertain. The CDR3 extends over 15 amino acids. CDR1 SGHTA and CDR2 FQGNSA come from the germline V gene. V was cut by 5 bases and J by 4 bases, with 18 bases left in between. The CDR3 protein is CASSRDGWQPYEQYF. CDR3 DNA: TGTGCCAGCAGCCGAGACGGGTGGCAGCCTTACGAGCAGTACTTC.

The genes are TRBV19 and TRBJ1-5; D unresolved. This CDR3 is 14 amino acids long. Germline assignment: CDR1 LNHDA and CDR2 SQIVND (reference sequence). Trimming shortened V by 4 bases and J by 1 base, and 8 bases separated the two germline ends. This chain's CDR3 is CASSRQDSNQPQHF. CDR3 bases: TGTGCCAGTAGTAGGCAGGACAGCAATCAGCCCCAGCATTTT.

The V gene is TRBV6-1, the J gene TRBJ1-5; 10 bases line up with TRBD1. This CDR3 has 14 amino acids. Trimming at V came to 6 bases and at J to 6 bases, leaving 5 bases not matched to a gene. CDR1 MNHNS and CDR2 SASEGT come from the germline V gene. The CDR3 DNA is TGTGCCAGCAGCGGGGACAGGGGCGCTCAGCCCCAGCATTTT. Its translation: CASSGDRGAQPQHF.

This chain joins TRBV7-8 and TRBJ2-1, with 8 bases lining up with TRBD2. Trimming cost V 5 bases and J 3 bases; bases outside gene matches: 6. Germline lookup yields CDR1 SGHVS and CDR2 FQNEAQ. The CDR3 totals 15 residues. The CDR3: CASSVILADYNEQFF. Written as DNA, the CDR3 is TGTGCCAGCAGCGTAATACTAGCGGACTACAATGAGCAGTTCTTC.

The chain combines TRBV7-8 with TRBJ2-3; D remains unclear. The V end was cut by 8 bases, the J end by 0 bases, with 9 bases between. Per the germline V gene, CDR1 is SGHVS and CDR2 is FQNEAQ. The CDR3 is made up of 13 amino acids. CDR3: CASALVSTDTQYF. CDR3 bases: TGTGCCAGCGCCTTGGTTAGCACAGATACGCAGTATTTT.

The rearrangement links TRBV11-2 to TRBJ2-3; 7 nucleotides line up with TRBD2. J was trimmed by 8 bases and V by 5 bases; bases with no gene match: 13. This CDR3 is 15 amino acids long. Germline V gene sequence: CDR1 SGHAT, CDR2 FQNNGV. CDR3 amino acids: CASSPRGREAVTQYF. CDR3 in DNA: TGTGCCAGCAGCCCCCGGGGGAGGGAGGCAGTTACGCAGTATTTT.

The V and J genes are TRBV4-1 and TRBJ1-5; 8 bases align to TRBD1. V dropped 0 bases and J dropped 11; count of bases not matched to a gene: 6. CDR1 is MGHRA, CDR2 YSYEKL, per germline. This CDR3 spans 14 amino acids. The chain's CDR3 is CASSQDLWDRTQHF. CDR3 in DNA: TGCGCCAGCAGCCAAGATCTTTGGGACAGGACCCAGCATTTT.

The chain joins TRBV19 to TRBJ2-1; D call uncertain. This CDR3 comprises 14 residues. Germline CDR1 and CDR2: LNHDA and SQIVND (reference sequence). Trimming shortened V by 8 bases and J by 2 bases, and 13 bases separated the two germline ends. The CDR3 DNA reads TGTGCCAGTTCTCCCATTCCTACCTACAATGAGCAGTTCTTC. Protein product: CASSPIPTYNEQFF.

This chain connects TRBV27 to TRBJ2-3; D gene unclear. Germline CDR1 MNHEY, CDR2 SMNVEV (reference sequence). There are 13 residues in the CDR3. Deletions cut 4 bases from V and 2 bases from J, with 7 bases between. CDR3 in amino acids: CASSSSSTDTQYF. The CDR3 DNA is TGTGCCAGCAGTTCCTCTTCCACAGATACGCAGTATTTT.

This chain joins TRBV7-9 and TRBJ2-1; 7 bases agree with TRBD1. V lost 8 bases and J lost 8; bases outside the gene matches: 3. This CDR3 comprises 11 residues. Germline assignment: CDR1 SEHNR and CDR2 FQNEAQ (reference sequence). The DNA for the CDR3 is TGTGCCAGCTCCACAGGGGATGAGCAGTTCTTC. Its protein product is CASSTGDEQFF.

J is TRBJ2-2 and V is TRBV27, with no clear D. Germline V gene data show CDR1 as MNHEY and CDR2 as SMNVEV (reference sequence). The CDR3 is made up of 14 amino acids. V lost 2 bases to trimming and J lost 0 bases, with 4 bases between them. CDR3 in amino acids: CASSLTANTGELFF. In DNA, the CDR3 is TGTGCCAGCAGTTTAACTGCGAACACCGGGGAGCTGTTTTTT.

V gene TRBV5-1 combines with J gene TRBJ2-2; D is unresolved. Between the trimmed V and J ends, which lost 2 bases and 10 bases, there was a span of 9 bases. CDR3 length: 12 amino acids. CDR1 and CDR2 from the germline V gene are SGHRS and YFSETQ. The CDR3 nucleotides read TGCGCCAGCAGCTTAGTAAGCGAGGAGCTGTTTTTT. Amino acid sequence: CASSLVSEELFF.

J is TRBJ2-2 and V is TRBV9, with D uncertain. The V gene's germline CDR1 is SGDLS and CDR2 YYNGEE. The CDR3 contains 12 residues. Trimming removed 4 bases from V and 5 bases from J, with 6 bases in between. CDR3 in amino acids: CASSLRTGELFF. DNA of the CDR3: TGTGCCAGCAGCCTTCGGACCGGGGAGCTGTTTTTT.

The sample holds a few counts of this clone. The chain combines TRBV10-2 with TRBJ2-7, with no clear D. The CDR3 runs to 10 residues. V shed 8 bases and J shed 7 bases, with 9 bases lying between them. Per germline, CDR1 WSHSY and CDR2 SAAADI. The CDR3 sequence: CASGPAEQYF. The CDR3 bases are TGCGCCAGCGGCCCAGCGGAGCAGTACTTC.

The rearrangement uses TRBV7-9 and TRBJ2-7; no clear D. Trimming left V 1 base short and J 2 bases short, with 6 bases between. Germline CDR1 and CDR2: SEHNR and FQNEAQ (reference sequence). This CDR3 has 13 amino acids. CDR3: CASSLVGTYEQYF. In DNA, the CDR3 is TGTGCCAGCAGCTTAGTGGGTACCTACGAGCAGTACTTC.

The chain employs TRBV13 and TRBJ2-5, with a weak D call TRBD1 (5 bases). Germline V gene lookup returns CDR1 PRHDT and CDR2 FYEKMQ (reference sequence). CDR3 size: 13 residues. Trimming cost V 7 bases and J 2 bases, with 11 bases left between them. The CDR3 nucleotides are TGTGCCAGCACCCATGACAGACAAGAGACCCAGTACTTC. Protein sequence: CASTHDRQETQYF.

The rearrangement joins TRBV28 to TRBJ1-2; D perhaps matches TRBD1 (5 bases). CDR1 MDHEN and CDR2 SYDVKM come from the germline V gene. V was trimmed by 0 bases and J by 0 bases, leaving 5 bases between them. There are 14 residues in the CDR3. The CDR3 nucleotides are TGTGCCAGCAGTTTATGGGGGGCTAACTATGGCTACACCTTC. Its protein is CASSLWGANYGYTF.